Included here is one TCR beta chain sequence, with context. Trimming shortened V by 8 bases and J by 2 bases, and 15 bases separated the two germline ends. The CDR3 runs to 15 residues. CDR1 MDHEN and CDR2 SYDVKM come from the germline V gene. The data were obtained in a study of blood T cell repertoires in COVID-19. Assay used: immunoSEQ multiplex PCR; TCRdb lists only in-frame clones, some missing. The table shows more than 85,000 clones, with 65% to 90% occurring only once. The chain employs TRBV28 and TRBJ1-4, with D tentatively TRBD1 (5 bases). The sequence derives from a woman aged 60-70 years with acute or convalescent COVID-19. Sequencing used peripheral blood. The CDR3 sequence is CASGRTGTTNEKLFF. The CDR3 DNA is TGTGCCAGCGGAAGAACCGGGACTACTAATGAAAAACTGTTTTTT.